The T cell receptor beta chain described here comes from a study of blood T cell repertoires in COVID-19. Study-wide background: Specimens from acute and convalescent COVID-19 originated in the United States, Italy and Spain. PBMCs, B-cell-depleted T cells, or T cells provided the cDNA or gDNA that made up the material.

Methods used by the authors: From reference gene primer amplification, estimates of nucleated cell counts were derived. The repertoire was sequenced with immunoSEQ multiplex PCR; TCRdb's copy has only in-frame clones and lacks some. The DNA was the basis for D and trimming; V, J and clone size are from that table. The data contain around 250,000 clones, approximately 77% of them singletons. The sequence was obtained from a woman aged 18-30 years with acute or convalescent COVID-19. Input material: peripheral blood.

CDR3 in DNA: TGTGCCAGCAGATCCTATAGCAATCAGCCCCAGCATTTT. Its protein product is CASRSYSNQPQHF. V and J are TRBV27 and TRBJ1-5; D not certain. The germline gives CDR1 MNHEY, CDR2 SMNVEV (reference sequence). This CDR3 has 13 amino acids. V lost 6 bases and J lost 0, with 6 bases in between.